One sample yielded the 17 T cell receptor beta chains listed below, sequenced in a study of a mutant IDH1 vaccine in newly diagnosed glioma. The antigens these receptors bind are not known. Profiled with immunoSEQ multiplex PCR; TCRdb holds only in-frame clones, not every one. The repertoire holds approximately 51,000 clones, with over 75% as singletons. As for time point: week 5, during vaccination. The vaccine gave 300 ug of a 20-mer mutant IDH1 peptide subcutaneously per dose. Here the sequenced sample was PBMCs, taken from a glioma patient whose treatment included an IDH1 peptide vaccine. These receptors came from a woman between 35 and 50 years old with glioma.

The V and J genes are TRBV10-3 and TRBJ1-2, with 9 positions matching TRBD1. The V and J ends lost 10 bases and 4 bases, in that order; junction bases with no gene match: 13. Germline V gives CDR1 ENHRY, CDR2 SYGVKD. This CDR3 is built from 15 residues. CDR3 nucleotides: TGTGCCACCCCGGGACAGGGACTACGTGGCTATGGCTACACCTTC. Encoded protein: CATPGQGLRGYGYTF.

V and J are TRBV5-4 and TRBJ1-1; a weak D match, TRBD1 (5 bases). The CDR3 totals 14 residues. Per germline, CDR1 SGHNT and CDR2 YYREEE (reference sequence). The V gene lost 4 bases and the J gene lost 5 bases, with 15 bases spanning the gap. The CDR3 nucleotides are TGTGCCAGCAGCCCCGGGACCTTCGGGACTGAAGCTTTCTTT. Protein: CASSPGTFGTEAFF.

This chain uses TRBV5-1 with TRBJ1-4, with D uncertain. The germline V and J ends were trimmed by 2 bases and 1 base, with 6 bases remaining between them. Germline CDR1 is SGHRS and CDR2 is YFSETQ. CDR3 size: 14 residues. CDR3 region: CASSLLGTNEKLFF. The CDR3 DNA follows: TGCGCCAGCAGCTTACTAGGAACTAATGAAAAACTGTTTTTT.

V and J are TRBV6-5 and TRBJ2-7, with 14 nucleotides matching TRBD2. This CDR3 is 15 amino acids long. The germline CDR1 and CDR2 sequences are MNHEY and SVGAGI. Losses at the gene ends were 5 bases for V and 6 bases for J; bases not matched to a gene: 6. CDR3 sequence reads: CASSQTSGGATEQYF. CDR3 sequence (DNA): TGTGCCAGCAGTCAGACTAGCGGGGGGGCAACCGAGCAGTACTTC.

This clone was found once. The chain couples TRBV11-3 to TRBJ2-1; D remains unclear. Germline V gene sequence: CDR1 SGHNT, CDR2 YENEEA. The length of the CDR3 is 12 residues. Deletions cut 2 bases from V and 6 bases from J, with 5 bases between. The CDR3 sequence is CASSLSGNEQFF. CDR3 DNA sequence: TGTGCCAGCAGCTTATCCGGCAATGAGCAGTTCTTC.

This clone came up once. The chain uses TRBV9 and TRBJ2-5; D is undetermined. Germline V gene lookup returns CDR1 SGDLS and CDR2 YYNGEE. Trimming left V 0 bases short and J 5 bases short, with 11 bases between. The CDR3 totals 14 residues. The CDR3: CASSVDLIGETQYF. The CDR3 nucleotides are TGTGCCAGCAGCGTAGATTTGATAGGGGAGACCCAGTACTTC.

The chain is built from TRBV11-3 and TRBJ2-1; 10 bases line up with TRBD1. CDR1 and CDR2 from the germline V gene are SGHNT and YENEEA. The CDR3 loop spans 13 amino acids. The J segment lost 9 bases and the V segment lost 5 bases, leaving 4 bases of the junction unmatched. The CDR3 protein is CASSPGTGAEQFF. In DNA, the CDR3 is TGTGCCAGCAGCCCCGGGACAGGGGCTGAGCAGTTCTTC.

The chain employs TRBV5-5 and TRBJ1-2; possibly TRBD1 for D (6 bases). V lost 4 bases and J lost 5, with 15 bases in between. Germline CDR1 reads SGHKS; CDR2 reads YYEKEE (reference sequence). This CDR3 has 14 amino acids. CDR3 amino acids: CASSPGQTLYGYTF. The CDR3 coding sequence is TGTGCCAGCAGCCCGGGACAAACCCTTTATGGCTACACCTTC.

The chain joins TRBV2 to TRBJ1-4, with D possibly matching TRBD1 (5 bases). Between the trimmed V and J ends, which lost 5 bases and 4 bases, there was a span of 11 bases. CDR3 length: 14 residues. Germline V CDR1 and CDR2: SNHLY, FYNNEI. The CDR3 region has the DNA TGTGCCAGCAGTCGGACGGGGGATAATGAAAAACTGTTTTTT. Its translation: CASSRTGDNEKLFF.

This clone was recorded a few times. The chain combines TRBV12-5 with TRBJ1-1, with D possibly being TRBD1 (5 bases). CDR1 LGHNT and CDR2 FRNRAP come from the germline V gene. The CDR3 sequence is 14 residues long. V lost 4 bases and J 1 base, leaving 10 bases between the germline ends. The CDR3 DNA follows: TGTGCTAGTGGTTCCCCGGGGCCGAACACTGAAGCTTTCTTT. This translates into CASGSPGPNTEAFF.

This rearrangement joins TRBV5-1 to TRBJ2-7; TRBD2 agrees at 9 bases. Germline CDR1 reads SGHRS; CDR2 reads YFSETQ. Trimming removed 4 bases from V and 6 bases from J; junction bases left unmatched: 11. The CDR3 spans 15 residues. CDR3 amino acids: CASSPRTSDPGEQYF. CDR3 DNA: TGCGCCAGCAGCCCTCGGACTAGCGACCCTGGCGAGCAGTACTTC. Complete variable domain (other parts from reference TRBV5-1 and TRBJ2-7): KAGVTQTPRYLIKTRGQQVTLSCSPISGHRSVSWYQQTPGQGLQFLFEYFSETQRNKGNFPGRFSGRQFSNSRSEMNVSTLELGDSALYLCASSPRTSDPGEQYFGPGTRLTVT.

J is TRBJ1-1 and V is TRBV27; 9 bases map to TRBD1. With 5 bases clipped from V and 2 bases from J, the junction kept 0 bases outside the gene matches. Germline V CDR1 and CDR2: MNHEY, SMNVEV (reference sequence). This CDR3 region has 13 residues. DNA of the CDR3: TGTGCCAGCAGTACAGGGGGCAACACTGAAGCTTTCTTT. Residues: CASSTGGNTEAFF.

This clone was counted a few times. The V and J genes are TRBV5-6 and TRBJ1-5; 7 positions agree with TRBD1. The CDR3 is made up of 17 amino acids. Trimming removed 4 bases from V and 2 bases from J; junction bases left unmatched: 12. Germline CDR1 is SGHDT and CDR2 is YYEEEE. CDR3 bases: TGTGCCAGCAGCATACAGGGGCGGCTAGGTGGCAATCAGCCCCAGCATTTT. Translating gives CASSIQGRLGGNQPQHF.

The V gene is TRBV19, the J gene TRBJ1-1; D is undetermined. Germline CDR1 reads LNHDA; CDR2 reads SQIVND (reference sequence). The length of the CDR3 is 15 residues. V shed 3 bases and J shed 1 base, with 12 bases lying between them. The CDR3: CASSMKLRGNTEAFF. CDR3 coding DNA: TGTGCCAGTAGTATGAAGCTCCGGGGGAACACTGAAGCTTTCTTT.

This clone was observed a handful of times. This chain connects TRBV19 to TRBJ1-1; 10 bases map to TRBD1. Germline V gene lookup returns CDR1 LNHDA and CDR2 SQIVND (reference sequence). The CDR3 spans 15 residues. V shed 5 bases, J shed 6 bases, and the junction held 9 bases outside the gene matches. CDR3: CASSPGQGPRAEAFF. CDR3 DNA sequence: TGTGCCAGTAGTCCGGGACAGGGGCCGAGGGCTGAAGCTTTCTTT.

The CDR3 nucleotides read TGTGCCATCAGTGACAGGGCCGGTAATGAAAAACTGTTTTTT. It translates to CAISDRAGNEKLFF. The V and J genes are TRBV10-3 and TRBJ1-4; TRBD1 might be the D (5 bases). Germline-derived CDR1 and CDR2 are ENHRY and SYGVKD. The V end was cut by 3 bases, the J end by 4 bases, with 9 bases between. The CDR3 runs 14 residues.

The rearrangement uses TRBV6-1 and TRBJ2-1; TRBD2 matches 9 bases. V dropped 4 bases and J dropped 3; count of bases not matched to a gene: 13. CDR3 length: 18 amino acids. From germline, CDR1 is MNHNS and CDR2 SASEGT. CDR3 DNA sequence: TGTGCCAGCAGTGGGACAAGGGGCGGGGGGGACAACTACAATGAGCAGTTCTTC. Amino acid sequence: CASSGTRGGGDNYNEQFF.